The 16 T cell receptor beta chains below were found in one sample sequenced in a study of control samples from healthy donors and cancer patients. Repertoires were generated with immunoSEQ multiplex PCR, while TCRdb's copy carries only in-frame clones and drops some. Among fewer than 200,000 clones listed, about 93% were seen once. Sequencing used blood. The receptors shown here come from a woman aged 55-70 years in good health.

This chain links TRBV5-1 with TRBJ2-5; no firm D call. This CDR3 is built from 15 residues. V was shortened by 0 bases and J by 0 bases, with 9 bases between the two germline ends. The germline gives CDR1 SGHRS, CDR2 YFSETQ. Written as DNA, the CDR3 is TGCGCCAGCAGCTTGGCCACGGGTAACCAAGAGACCCAGTACTTC. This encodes CASSLATGNQETQYF.

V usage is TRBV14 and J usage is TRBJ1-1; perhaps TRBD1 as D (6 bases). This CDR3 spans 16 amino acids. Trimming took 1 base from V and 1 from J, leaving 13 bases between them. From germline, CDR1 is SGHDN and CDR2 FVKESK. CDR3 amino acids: CASSQVGGGRNTEAFF. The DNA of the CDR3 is TGTGCCAGCAGCCAAGTGGGGGGCGGCAGGAACACTGAAGCTTTCTTT.

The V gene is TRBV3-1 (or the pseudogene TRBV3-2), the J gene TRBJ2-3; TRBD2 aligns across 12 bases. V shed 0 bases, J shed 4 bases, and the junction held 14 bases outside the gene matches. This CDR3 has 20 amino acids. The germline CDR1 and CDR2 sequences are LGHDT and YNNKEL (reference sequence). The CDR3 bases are TGTGCCAGCAGCCAAGATGGGGCCCCCCCTAGCGGGGGGGCTCCAGATACGCAGTATTTT. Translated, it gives CASSQDGAPPSGGAPDTQYF.

Here the CDR3 reads CASSPGLGQIHNYGYTF. The CDR3 bases are TGTGCCAGCAGCCCCGGTTTAGGGCAGATACATAACTATGGCTACACCTTC. The chain is built from TRBV7-2 and TRBJ1-2; D is uncertain. V gave up 5 bases and J gave up 1 base, with 20 bases separating them. The CDR3 totals 17 residues. Germline V gives CDR1 SGHTA, CDR2 FQGNSA.

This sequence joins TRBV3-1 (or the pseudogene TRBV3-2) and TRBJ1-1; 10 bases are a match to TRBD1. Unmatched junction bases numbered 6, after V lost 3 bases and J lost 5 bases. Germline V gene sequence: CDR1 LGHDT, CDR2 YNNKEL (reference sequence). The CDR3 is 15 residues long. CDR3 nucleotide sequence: TGTGCCAGCAGCCATGACGACAGGGGGCCTACTGAAGCTTTCTTT. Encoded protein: CASSHDDRGPTEAFF.

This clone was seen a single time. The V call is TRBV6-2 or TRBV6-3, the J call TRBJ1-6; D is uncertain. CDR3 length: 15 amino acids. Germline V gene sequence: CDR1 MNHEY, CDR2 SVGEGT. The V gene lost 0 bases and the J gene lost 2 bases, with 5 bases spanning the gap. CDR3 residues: CASSYSKTYNSPLHF. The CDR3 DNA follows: TGTGCCAGCAGTTACTCGAAAACCTATAATTCACCCCTCCACTTT.

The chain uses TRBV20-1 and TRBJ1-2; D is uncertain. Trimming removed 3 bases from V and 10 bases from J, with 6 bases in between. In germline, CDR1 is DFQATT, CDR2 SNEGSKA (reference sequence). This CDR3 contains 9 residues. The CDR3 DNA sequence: TGCAGTGCTAGCCAGCACTACACCTTC. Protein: CSASQHYTF.

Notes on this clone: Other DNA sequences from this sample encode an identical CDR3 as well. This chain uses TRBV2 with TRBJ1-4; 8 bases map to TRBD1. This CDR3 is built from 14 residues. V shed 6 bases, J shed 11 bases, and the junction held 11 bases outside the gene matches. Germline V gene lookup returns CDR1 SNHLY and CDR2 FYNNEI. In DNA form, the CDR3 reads TGTGCCAGCAGCGGACAGGGCCGAGTGGGGAAACTGTTTTTT. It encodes CASSGQGRVGKLFF.

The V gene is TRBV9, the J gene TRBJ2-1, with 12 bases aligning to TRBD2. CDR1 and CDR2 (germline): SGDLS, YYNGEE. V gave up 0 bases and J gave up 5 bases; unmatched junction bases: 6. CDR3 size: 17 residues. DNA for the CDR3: TGTGCCAGCAGCGTAGCTAGCGGGGGGGCGGCCCACAATGAGCAGTTCTTC. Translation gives CASSVASGGAAHNEQFF.

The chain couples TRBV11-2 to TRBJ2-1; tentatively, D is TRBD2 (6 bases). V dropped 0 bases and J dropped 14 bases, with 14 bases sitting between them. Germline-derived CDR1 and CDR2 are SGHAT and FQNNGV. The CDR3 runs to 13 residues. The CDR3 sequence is CASSLDRGLSEFF. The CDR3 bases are TGTGCCAGCAGCTTAGATCGGGGGTTGAGCGAGTTCTTC.

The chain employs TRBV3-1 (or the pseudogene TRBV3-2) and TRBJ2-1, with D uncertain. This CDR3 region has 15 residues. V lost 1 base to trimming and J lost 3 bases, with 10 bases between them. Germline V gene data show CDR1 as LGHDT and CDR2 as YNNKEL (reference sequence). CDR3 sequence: CASSQASSFYNEQFF. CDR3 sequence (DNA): TGTGCCAGCAGCCAAGCCAGTAGCTTCTACAATGAGCAGTTCTTC.

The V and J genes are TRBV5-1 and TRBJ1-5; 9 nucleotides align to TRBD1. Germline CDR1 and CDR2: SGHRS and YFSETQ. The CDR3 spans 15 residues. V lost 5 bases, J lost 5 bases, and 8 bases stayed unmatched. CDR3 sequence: CASRAGTGLDQPQHF. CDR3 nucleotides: TGCGCCAGCAGGGCCGGGACAGGGCTCGATCAGCCCCAGCATTTT.

The CDR3 protein is CASSYLANNEQFF. The CDR3 DNA reads TGTGCCAGCAGTTATCTAGCCAACAATGAGCAGTTCTTC. The rearrangement links TRBV6-2 or TRBV6-3 to TRBJ2-1; D perhaps matches TRBD2 (5 bases). Trimming took 3 bases from V and 5 from J, leaving 8 bases between them. The CDR3 loop spans 13 amino acids. CDR1 MNHEY and CDR2 SVGEGT come from the germline V gene.

This CDR3 reads CASSQVSRGSLAKNIQYF. The CDR3 nucleotides are TGCGCCAGCAGCCAAGTCTCGCGGGGATCACTAGCCAAAAACATTCAGTACTTC. The chain is built from TRBV4-3 and TRBJ2-4; D is possibly TRBD2 (6 bases). Looked up from germline, CDR1 is LGHNA and CDR2 is YSLEER. V was cut by 1 base and J by 0 bases, with 16 bases left in between. The CDR3 spans 18 residues.

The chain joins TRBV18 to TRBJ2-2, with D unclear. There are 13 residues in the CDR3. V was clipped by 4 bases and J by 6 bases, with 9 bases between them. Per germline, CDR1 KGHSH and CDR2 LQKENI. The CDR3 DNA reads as TGTGCCAGCTCACTCGCCATGTCCGGGGAGCTGTTTTTT. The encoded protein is CASSLAMSGELFF. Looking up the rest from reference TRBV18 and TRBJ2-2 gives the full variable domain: NAGVMQNPRHLVRRRGQEARLRCSPMKGHSHVYWYRQLPEEGLKFMVYLQKENIIDESGMPKERFSAEFPKEGPSILRIQQVVRGDSAAYFCASSLAMSGELFFGEGSRLTVL.

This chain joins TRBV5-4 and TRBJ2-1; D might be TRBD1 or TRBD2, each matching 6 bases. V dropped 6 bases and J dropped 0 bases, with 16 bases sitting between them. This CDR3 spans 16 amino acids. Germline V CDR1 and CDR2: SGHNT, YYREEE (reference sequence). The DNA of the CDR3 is TGTGCCAGCACCCTGGGGGGCGGAATCTCCTACAATGAGCAGTTCTTC. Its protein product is CASTLGGGISYNEQFF. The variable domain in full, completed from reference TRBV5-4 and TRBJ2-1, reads ETGVTQSPTHLIKTRGQQVTLRCSSQSGHNTVSWYQQALGQGPQFIFQYYREEENGRGNFPPRFSGLQFPNYSSELNVNALELDDSALYLCASTLGGGISYNEQFFGPGTRLTVL.